The following is a T cell receptor (beta chain) sequence with its context. Its cognate antigen is unknown. The record originates from a study of shared clonotypes between healthy human individuals. General study results and limits: Naive subsets typically showed greater estimated richness than memory subsets. A reduction in generation probabilities was seen for non-shared clonotypes relative to those shared by all four donors.

CD4+ cells yielded CD45RA+ naive and CD45RA-negative memory subsets. Libraries were prepared by immunoSEQ multiplex PCR; TCRdb keeps only in-frame clonotypes and omits some of them. This table has 2.5 million or so clones, roughly nine tenths appearing once. The specimen sequenced was naive CD4+ T cells sorted from blood. Subset here: CD45RA+ positively selected. This clonotype originated in a man between 18 and 29 years old in good health.

This CDR3 is CASSLDRSYNSPLHF. For the CDR3, the DNA is TGTGCCAGCAGCTTGGACAGATCCTATAATTCACCCCTCCACTTT. This sequence joins TRBV5-5 and TRBJ1-6; D not certain. The V end was cut by 0 bases, the J end by 1 base, with 5 bases between. CDR3 length: 15 amino acids. Per germline, CDR1 SGHKS and CDR2 YYEKEE (reference sequence).